A selection of T cell receptor beta chains follows, all from one sample in a study of blood T cell repertoires in COVID-19. Repertoires were generated with immunoSEQ multiplex PCR, while TCRdb's copy carries only in-frame clones and drops some. The table records some 130,000 clones, 87% of them present only once. Material for sequencing was peripheral blood. The receptors were sampled from a man aged 45-65 years with active COVID-19. Both conserved end residues are part of each CDR3. Each record gives: clone size, V gene, J gene, D gene, CDR3 protein, CDR3 DNA. The D gene is left open where the match is weak. Size is stated for part of the rows, as once, few or many counts, or as a class when the clone is expanded.

clone_size: .
v_call: TRBV6-1
j_call: TRBJ1-3
d_call: .
cdr3_aa: CASSDIWQGRNTIYF
cdr3_nt: TGTGCCAGCAGTGACATTTGGCAGGGTAGAAACACCATATATTTT

clone_size: .
v_call: TRBV28
j_call: TRBJ1-4
d_call: TRBD1
cdr3_aa: CASSPRQGREKLFF
cdr3_nt: TGTGCCAGCAGTCCCCGACAGGGGCGTGAAAAACTGTTTTTT

clone_size: .
v_call: TRBV15
j_call: TRBJ1-4
d_call: .
cdr3_aa: CATSRVRQSSEKLFF
cdr3_nt: TGTGCCACCAGCAGAGTGAGGCAAAGTAGTGAAAAACTGTTTTTT

clone_size: .
v_call: TRBV6-5
j_call: TRBJ2-7
d_call: .
cdr3_aa: CASSTSGVEYF
cdr3_nt: TGTGCCAGCAGCACGTCGGGAGTAGAGTACTTC

clone_size: .
v_call: TRBV7-2
j_call: TRBJ1-1
d_call: .
cdr3_aa: CASSSSTPRPNTEAFF
cdr3_nt: TGTGCCAGCAGCTCTTCGACCCCGAGGCCTAACACTGAAGCTTTCTTT

clone_size: .
v_call: TRBV27
j_call: TRBJ2-7
d_call: TRBD2
cdr3_aa: CASSPLAGDYEQYF
cdr3_nt: TGTGCCAGCAGTCCACTAGCGGGGGACTACGAGCAGTACTTC

clone_size: once
v_call: TRBV27
j_call: TRBJ2-7
d_call: .
cdr3_aa: CASSLRGGEQYF
cdr3_nt: TGTGCCAGCAGTTTACGTGGGGGGGAGCAGTACTTC

clone_size: .
v_call: TRBV27
j_call: TRBJ2-1
d_call: TRBD1
cdr3_aa: CASTPGTGSHNEQFF
cdr3_nt: TGTGCCAGCACCCCCGGGACAGGGTCCCACAATGAGCAGTTCTTC

clone_size: .
v_call: TRBV7-9
j_call: TRBJ1-2
d_call: .
cdr3_aa: CASSPGVTPGGYTF
cdr3_nt: TGTGCCAGCAGCCCGGGGGTTACTCCAGGTGGCTACACCTTC

clone_size: .
v_call: TRBV10-3
j_call: TRBJ1-1
d_call: .
cdr3_aa: CAISEQFMNTEAFF
cdr3_nt: TGTGCCATCAGTGAGCAGTTCATGAACACTGAAGCTTTCTTT

clone_size: .
v_call: TRBV6-2/TRBV6-3
j_call: TRBJ2-1
d_call: TRBD2
cdr3_aa: CASSQSGGGYNEQFF
cdr3_nt: TGTGCCAGCAGTCAAAGCGGGGGAGGCTACAATGAGCAGTTCTTC

clone_size: .
v_call: TRBV27
j_call: TRBJ1-2
d_call: .
cdr3_aa: CASSPTHGGYTF
cdr3_nt: TGTGCCAGCAGTCCAACACACGGGGGCTACACCTTC

clone_size: .
v_call: TRBV6-4
j_call: TRBJ1-1
d_call: .
cdr3_aa: CASSYRVGTEAFF
cdr3_nt: TGTGCCAGCAGCTACAGGGTTGGCACTGAAGCTTTCTTT

clone_size: .
v_call: TRBV14
j_call: TRBJ2-2
d_call: TRBD1
cdr3_aa: CASSRRTGGSTGELFF
cdr3_nt: TGTGCCAGCAGCCGGAGGACAGGAGGTTCAACCGGGGAGCTGTTTTTT

clone_size: .
v_call: TRBV15
j_call: TRBJ1-5
d_call: .
cdr3_aa: CATSRDLGGEQPQHF
cdr3_nt: TGTGCCACCAGCAGAGATCTTGGGGGCGAACAGCCCCAGCATTTT

clone_size: few
v_call: TRBV7-9
j_call: TRBJ2-2
d_call: .
cdr3_aa: CASSPQTGELFF
cdr3_nt: TGTGCCAGCAGCCCACAAACCGGGGAGCTGTTTTTT

clone_size: .
v_call: TRBV7-2
j_call: TRBJ2-3
d_call: .
cdr3_aa: CASSSDTSPDTQYF
cdr3_nt: TGTGCCAGCAGCAGTGACACCTCCCCAGATACGCAGTATTTT

clone_size: once
v_call: TRBV5-1
j_call: TRBJ2-1
d_call: TRBD1
cdr3_aa: CASSLGQGAGNEQFF
cdr3_nt: TGCGCCAGCAGCCTAGGACAGGGGGCGGGGAATGAGCAGTTCTTC

clone_size: medium-sized
v_call: TRBV6-5
j_call: TRBJ1-5
d_call: TRBD1
cdr3_aa: CASRRTGDNQPQHF
cdr3_nt: TGTGCCAGCAGACGGACAGGAGACAATCAGCCCCAGCATTTT

clone_size: .
v_call: TRBV30
j_call: TRBJ1-2
d_call: TRBD1
cdr3_aa: CAWSSRTGLLRGYGYTF
cdr3_nt: TGTGCCTGGAGTTCCAGGACAGGTCTTCTCAGGGGCTATGGCTACACCTTC